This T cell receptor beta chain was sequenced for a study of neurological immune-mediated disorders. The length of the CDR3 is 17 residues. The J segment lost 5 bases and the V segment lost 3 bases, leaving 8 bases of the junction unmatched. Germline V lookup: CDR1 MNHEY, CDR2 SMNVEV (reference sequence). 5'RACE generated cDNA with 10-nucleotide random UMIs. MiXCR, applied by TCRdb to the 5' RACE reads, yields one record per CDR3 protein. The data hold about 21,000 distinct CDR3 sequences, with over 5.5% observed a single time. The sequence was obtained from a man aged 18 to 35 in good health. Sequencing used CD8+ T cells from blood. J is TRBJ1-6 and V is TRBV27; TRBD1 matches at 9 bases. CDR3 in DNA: TGTGCCAGCAGTTTGGGCGGACAGGGGAGCGATAATTCACCCCTCCACTTT. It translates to CASSLGGQGSDNSPLHF.